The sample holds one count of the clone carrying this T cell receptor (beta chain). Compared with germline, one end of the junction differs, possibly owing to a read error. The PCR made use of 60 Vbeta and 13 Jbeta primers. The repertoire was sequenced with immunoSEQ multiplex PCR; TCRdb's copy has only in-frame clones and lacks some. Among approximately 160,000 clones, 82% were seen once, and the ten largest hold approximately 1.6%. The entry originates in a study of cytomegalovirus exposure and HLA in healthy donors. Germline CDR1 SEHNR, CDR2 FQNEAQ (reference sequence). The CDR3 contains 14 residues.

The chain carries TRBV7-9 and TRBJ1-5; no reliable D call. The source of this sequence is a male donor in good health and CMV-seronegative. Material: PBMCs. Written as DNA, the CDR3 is TGTTCCAGCAGCGATATCACGGGGAATCAGCCCCAGCATTTT. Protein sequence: CSSSDITGNQPQHF.